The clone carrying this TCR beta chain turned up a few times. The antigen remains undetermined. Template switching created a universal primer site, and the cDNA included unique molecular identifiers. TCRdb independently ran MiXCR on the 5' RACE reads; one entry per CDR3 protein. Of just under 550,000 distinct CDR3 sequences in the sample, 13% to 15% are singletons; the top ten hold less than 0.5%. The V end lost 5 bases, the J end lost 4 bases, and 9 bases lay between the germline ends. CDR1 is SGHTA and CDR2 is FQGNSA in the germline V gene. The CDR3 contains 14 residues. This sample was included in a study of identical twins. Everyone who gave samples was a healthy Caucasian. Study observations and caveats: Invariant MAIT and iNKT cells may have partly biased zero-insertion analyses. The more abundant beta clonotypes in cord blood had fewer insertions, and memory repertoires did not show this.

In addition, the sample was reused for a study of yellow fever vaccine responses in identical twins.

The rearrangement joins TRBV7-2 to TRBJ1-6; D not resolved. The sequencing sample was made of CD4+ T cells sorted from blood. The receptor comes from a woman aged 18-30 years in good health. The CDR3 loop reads CASSATLYNSPLHF. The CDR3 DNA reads TGTGCCAGCAGCGCGACCTTATATAATTCACCCCTCCACTTT.